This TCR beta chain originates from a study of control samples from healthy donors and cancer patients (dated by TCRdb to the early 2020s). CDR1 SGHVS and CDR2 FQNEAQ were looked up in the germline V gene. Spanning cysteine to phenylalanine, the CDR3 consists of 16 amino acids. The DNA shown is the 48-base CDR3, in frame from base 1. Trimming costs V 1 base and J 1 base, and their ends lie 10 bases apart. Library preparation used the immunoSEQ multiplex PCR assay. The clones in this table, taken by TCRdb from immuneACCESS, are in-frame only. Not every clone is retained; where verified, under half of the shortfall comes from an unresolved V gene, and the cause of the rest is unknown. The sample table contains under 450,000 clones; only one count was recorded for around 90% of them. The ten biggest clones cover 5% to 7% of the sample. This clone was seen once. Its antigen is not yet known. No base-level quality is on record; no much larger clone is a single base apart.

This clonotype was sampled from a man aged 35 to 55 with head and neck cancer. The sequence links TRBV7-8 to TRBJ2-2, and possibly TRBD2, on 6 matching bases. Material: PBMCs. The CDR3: CASSLEGLMNTGELFF. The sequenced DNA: TGTGCCAGCAGCTTAGAGGGACTGATGAACACCGGGGAGCTGTTTTTT.